This T cell receptor (beta chain) was observed in a study of T cell responses to AZD1222 COVID-19 vaccine. Of note for this clone: Its antigen is undetermined.

Clones were read by immunoSEQ multiplex PCR, and TCRdb kept only the in-frame ones, dropping some. This sample has 90,000 to 150,000 clones, with around 90% found just once. The germline V gene has CDR1 SQVTM and CDR2 ANQGSEA. J gave up 8 bases and V 6 bases, and 14 bases lay outside the gene matches. The CDR3 has 16 residues. Notes on the study in general: With two AZD1222 doses given, Spike-specific TCR breadth and depth both rose. Recipients of AZD1222 seropositive at baseline numbered only 5 to 7.

This TCR was sampled from an adult who received the MenACWY meningococcal vaccine as a control. The chain employs TRBV29-1 and TRBJ2-1, with 12 bases that match TRBD2. Source: peripheral blood, taken 28 days after the second dose of the MenACWY control vaccine. This chain's CDR3 is CSVPIPELAGGDEQFF. The CDR3, as DNA: TGCAGCGTCCCGATCCCTGAACTAGCGGGAGGTGATGAGCAGTTCTTC.